This TCR beta chain was obtained from a study of human T cells and chemical hapten exposure. TCRdb used MiXCR to reprocess the RACE reads, holding one entry per CDR3 protein. The sample consists of about 56,000 distinct CDR3 sequences, about 9.6% of them appearing once. Indicated time point: patch test 1, 2 weeks after DPC sensitization. Documented treatment: therapeutic diphenylcyclopropenone sensitization with weekly scalp DPC. The receptor comes from a woman in her forties with alopecia areata. Some clones in this sample may be carry-over from other donors' samples. The source material was whole blood, sampled in connection with sensitization to the hapten diphenylcyclopropenone (DPC).

The CDR3 bases are TGTGCCAGCAGTTTAGGAATTTATGAAGCCGGGACTATTGAAGCTTTCTTT. It codes for CASSLGIYEAGTIEAFF. The chain employs TRBV12-3 or TRBV12-4 and TRBJ1-1; tentatively, D is TRBD1 (5 bases). The ends were cut back, 1 base at V and 7 bases at J, with 22 bases in the middle. There are 17 residues in the CDR3.